Below, one TCR beta chain is given with its context. Additional DNA sequences in this sample encode the identical CDR3. The treatment denotes: 19 received Ad26.COV2.S at low or high dose, single or two shots; several received placebo; per-sample allocation not given. Material that was analyzed had been drawn on day 63 after the first vaccine or placebo injection. The vaccine delivered Wuhan-strain SARS-CoV-2 spike through an Ad26 vector. Using immunoSEQ multiplex PCR, the repertoire was profiled, and TCRdb retains in-frame clones only, with some absent. This table has some 350,000 clones, around 90% appearing once. These data come from a study of Ad26.COV2.S vaccination and SARS-CoV-2 variants. The sample was peripheral blood, taken in a trial of Ad26.COV2.S vaccine versus placebo. The receptor's source is a person between 18 and 59 years old who received the Ad26.COV2.S COVID-19 vaccine or a placebo.

The CDR3 is CASGLALNTEAFF. The CDR3 DNA sequence: TGTGCTAGTGGTTTGGCGTTAAACACTGAAGCTTTCTTT. The genes are TRBV12-5 and TRBJ1-1; D is undetermined. The germline CDR1 and CDR2 sequences are LGHNT and FRNRAP. Trimming removed 1 base at V and 2 bases at J, with 5 bases between. This CDR3 spans 13 amino acids.